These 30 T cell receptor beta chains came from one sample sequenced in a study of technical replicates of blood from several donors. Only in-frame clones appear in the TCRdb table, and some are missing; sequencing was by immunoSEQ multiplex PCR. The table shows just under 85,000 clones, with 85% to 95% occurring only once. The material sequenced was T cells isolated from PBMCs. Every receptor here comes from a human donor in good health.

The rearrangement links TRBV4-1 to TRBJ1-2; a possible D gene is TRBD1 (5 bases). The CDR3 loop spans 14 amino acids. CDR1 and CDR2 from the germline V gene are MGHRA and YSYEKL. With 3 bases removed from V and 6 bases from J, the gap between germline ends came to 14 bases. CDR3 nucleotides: TGCGCCAGCAGCCACGCCGGGACTGACAATGGCTACACCTTC. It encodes CASSHAGTDNGYTF.

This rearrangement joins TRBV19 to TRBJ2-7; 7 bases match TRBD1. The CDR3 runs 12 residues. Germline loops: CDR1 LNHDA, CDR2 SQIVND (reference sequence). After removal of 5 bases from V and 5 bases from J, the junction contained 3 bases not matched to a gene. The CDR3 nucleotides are TGTGCCAGTAGTCTCACAGGGGACGAGCAGTACTTC. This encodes CASSLTGDEQYF.

The chain's CDR3 is CASSPGQGAVEQYF. DNA of the CDR3: TGTGCCAGCAGCCCGGGGCAGGGGGCGGTTGAGCAGTACTTC. The chain uses TRBV4-2 and TRBJ2-7, with 8 bases that match TRBD1. The V gene end was trimmed by 4 bases and the J gene end by 7 bases; junction bases not matched to a gene: 9. Germline lookup yields CDR1 LGHNA and CDR2 YNFKEQ. This CDR3 has 14 residues.

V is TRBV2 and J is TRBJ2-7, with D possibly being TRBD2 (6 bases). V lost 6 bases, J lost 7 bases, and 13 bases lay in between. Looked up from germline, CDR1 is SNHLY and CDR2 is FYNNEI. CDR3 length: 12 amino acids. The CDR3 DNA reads TGTGCCAGCAGCCCCCTTAGCGGAGAGCAGTACTTC. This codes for CASSPLSGEQYF.

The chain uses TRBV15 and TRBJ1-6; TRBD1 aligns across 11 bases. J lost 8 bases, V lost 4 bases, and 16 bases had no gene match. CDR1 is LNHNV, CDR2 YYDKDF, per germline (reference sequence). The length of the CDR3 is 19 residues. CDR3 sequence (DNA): TGTGCCACCAGCATACTCAGGACAGGGGGCGCCGAGGGCCATTCACCCCTCCACTTT. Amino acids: CATSILRTGGAEGHSPLHF. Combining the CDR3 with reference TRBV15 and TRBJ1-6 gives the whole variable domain DAMVIQNPRYQVTQFGKPVTLSCSQTLNHNVMYWYQQKSSQAPKLLFHYYDKDFNNEADTPDNFQSRRPNTSFCFLDIRSPGLGDTAMYLCATSILRTGGAEGHSPLHFGNGTRLTVT.

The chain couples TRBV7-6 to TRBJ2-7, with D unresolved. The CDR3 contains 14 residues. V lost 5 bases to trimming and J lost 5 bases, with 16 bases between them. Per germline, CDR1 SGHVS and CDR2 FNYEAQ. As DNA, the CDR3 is TGTGCCAGCAGCCCCACCGAACCTAGGAACGAGCAGTACTTC. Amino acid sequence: CASSPTEPRNEQYF. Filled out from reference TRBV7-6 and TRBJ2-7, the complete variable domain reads GAGVSQSPRYKVTKRGQDVALRCDPISGHVSLYWYRQALGQGPEFLTYFNYEAQQDKSGLPNDRFSAERPEGSISTLTIQRTEQRDSAMYRCASSPTEPRNEQYFGPGTRLTVT.

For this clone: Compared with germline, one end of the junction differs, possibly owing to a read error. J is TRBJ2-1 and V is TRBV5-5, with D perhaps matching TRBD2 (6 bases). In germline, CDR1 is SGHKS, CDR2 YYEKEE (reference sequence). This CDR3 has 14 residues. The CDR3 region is CASTLGGLFNEQFF. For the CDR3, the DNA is TGTGCCAGCACCTTGGGGGGACTGTTCAATGAGCAGTTCTTC.

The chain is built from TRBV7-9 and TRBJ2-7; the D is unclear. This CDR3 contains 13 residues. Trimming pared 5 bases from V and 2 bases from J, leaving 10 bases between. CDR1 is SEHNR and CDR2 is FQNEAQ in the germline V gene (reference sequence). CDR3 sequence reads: CASSARGTYEQYF. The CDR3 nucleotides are TGTGCCAGCAGCGCGAGAGGAACCTACGAGCAGTACTTC.

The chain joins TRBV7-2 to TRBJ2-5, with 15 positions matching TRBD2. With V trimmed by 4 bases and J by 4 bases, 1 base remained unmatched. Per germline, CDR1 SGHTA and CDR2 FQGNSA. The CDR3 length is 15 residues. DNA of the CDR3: TGTGCCAGCAGCTGGACTAGCGGGGGGGCAGAGACCCAGTACTTC. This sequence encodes CASSWTSGGAETQYF.

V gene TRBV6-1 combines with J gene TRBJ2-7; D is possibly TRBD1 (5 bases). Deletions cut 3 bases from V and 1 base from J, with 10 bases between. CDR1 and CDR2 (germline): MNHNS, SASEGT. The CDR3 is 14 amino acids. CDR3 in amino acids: CASSDLGHSYEQYF. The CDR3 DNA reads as TGTGCCAGCAGTGATTTGGGGCATTCCTACGAGCAGTACTTC.

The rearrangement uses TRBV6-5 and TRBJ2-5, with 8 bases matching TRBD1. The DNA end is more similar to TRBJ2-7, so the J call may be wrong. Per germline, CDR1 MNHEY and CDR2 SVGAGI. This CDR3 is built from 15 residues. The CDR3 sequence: CASSYSTGARYEQYF. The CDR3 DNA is TGTGCCAGCAGTTACTCGACAGGGGCAAGATACGAGCAGTACTTC.

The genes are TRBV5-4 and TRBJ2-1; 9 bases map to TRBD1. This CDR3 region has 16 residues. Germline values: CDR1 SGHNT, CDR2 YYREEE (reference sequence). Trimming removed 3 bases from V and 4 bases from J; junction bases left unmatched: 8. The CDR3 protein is CASSYSYGTGYNEQFF. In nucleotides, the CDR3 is TGTGCCAGCAGCTATTCTTACGGGACAGGGTACAATGAGCAGTTCTTC.

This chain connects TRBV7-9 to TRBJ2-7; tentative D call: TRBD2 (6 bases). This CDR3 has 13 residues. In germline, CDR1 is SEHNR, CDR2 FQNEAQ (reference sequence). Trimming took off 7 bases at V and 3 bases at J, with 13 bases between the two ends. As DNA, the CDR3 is TGTGCCAGCACCCCCGGGAGTAACTACGAGCAGTACTTC. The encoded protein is CASTPGSNYEQYF.

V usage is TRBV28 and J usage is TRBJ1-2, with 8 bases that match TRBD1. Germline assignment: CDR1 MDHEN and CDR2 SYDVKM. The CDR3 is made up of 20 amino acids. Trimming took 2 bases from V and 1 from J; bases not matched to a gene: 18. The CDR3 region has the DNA TGTGCCAGCAGTTTACCCCGAGGGGGGACACAGGGGGGACTTAACTATGGCTACACCTTC. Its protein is CASSLPRGGTQGGLNYGYTF.

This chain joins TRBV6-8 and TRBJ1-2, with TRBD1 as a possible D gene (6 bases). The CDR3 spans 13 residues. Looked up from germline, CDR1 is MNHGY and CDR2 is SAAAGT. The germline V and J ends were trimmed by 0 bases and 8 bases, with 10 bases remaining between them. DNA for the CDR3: TGTGCCAGCAGTTACTCAACAGGGCAAGGCTACACCTTC. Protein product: CASSYSTGQGYTF.

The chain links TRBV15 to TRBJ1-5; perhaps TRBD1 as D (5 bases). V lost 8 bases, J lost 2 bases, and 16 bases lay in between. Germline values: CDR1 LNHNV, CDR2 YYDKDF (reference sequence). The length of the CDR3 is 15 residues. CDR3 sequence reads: CATVSTVLRNQPQHF. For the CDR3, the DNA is TGTGCCACCGTCTCGACAGTCCTCCGCAATCAGCCCCAGCATTTT.

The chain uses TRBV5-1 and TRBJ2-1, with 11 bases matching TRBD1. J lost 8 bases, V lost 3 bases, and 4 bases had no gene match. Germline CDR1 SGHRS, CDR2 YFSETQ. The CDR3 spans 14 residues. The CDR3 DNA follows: TGCGCCAGCAGCTATAGGACAGGGGGCGATGAGCAGTTCTTC. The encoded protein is CASSYRTGGDEQFF.

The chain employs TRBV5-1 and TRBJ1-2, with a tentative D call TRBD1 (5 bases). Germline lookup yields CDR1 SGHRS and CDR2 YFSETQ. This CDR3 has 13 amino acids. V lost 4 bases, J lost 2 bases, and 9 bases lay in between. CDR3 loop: CASSIDSNYGYTF. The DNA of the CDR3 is TGCGCCAGCAGCATCGACAGCAACTATGGCTACACCTTC.

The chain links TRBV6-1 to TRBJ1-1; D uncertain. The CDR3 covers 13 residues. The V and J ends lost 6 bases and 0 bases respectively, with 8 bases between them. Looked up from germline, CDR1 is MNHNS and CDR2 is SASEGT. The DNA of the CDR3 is TGTGCCAGCAGGGCCAGTTTGAACACTGAAGCTTTCTTT. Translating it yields CASRASLNTEAFF.

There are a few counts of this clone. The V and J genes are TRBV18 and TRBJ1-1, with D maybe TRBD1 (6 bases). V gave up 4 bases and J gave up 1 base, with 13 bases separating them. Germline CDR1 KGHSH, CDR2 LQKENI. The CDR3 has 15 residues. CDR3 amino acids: CASSLNRAWNTEAFF. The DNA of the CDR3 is TGTGCCAGCTCACTAAACAGGGCCTGGAACACTGAAGCTTTCTTT. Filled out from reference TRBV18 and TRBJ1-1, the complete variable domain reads NAGVMQNPRHLVRRRGQEARLRCSPMKGHSHVYWYRQLPEEGLKFMVYLQKENIIDESGMPKERFSAEFPKEGPSILRIQQVVRGDSAAYFCASSLNRAWNTEAFFGQGTRLTVV.

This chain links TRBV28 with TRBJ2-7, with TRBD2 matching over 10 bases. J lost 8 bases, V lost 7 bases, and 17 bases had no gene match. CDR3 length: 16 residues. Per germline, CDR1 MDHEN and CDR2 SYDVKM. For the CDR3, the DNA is TGTGCCAGCAACCAAATTGGACAGCGGGAGGGATTGCAGCAGTACTTC. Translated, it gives CASNQIGQREGLQQYF.

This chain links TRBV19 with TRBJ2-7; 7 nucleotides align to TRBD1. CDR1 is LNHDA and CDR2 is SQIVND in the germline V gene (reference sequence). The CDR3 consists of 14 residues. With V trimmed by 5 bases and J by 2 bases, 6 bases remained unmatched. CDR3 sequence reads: CASSHGQGAYEQYF. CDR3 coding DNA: TGTGCCAGTAGTCACGGGCAGGGGGCCTACGAGCAGTACTTC.

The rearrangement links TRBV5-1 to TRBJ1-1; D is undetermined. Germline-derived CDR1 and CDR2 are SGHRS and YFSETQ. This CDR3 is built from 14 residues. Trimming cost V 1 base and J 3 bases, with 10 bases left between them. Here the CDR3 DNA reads TGCGCCAGCAGCTTGAGTTCCGGGGACACTGAAGCTTTCTTT. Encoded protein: CASSLSSGDTEAFF.

The CDR3 region has the DNA TGTGCCAGCAGTTCTAGGGCGACTAGCAGGGACACAGATACGCAGTATTTT. Protein sequence: CASSSRATSRDTDTQYF. The chain has TRBV27 and TRBJ2-3; 7 nucleotides agree with TRBD2. The V and J ends lost 4 bases and 2 bases, in that order; junction bases with no gene match: 12. The germline V gene has CDR1 MNHEY and CDR2 SMNVEV (reference sequence). The CDR3 sequence is 17 residues long.

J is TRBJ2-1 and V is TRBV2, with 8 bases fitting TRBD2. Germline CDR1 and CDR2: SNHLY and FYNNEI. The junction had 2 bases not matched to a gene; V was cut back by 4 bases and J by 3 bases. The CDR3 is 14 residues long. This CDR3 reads CASSATSGYNEQFF. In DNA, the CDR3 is TGTGCCAGCAGTGCCACTAGCGGCTACAATGAGCAGTTCTTC.

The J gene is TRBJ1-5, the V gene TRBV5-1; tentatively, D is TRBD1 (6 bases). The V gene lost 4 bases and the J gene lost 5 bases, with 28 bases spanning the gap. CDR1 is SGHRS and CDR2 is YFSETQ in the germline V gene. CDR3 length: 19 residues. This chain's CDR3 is CASSHRAPNGGDSYQPQHF. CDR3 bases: TGCGCCAGCAGCCACAGGGCACCTAACGGGGGGGATAGTTATCAGCCCCAGCATTTT. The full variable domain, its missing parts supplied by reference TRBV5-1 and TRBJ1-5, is KAGVTQTPRYLIKTRGQQVTLSCSPISGHRSVSWYQQTPGQGLQFLFEYFSETQRNKGNFPGRFSGRQFSNSRSEMNVSTLELGDSALYLCASSHRAPNGGDSYQPQHFGDGTRLSIL.

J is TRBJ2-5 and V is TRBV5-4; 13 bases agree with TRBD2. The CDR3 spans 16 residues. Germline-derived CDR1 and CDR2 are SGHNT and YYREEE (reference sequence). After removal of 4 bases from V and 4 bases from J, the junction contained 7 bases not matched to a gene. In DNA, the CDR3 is TGTGCCAGCAGCACTAGCGGGGGGGCTGGGGGAGAGACCCAGTACTTC. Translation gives CASSTSGGAGGETQYF.

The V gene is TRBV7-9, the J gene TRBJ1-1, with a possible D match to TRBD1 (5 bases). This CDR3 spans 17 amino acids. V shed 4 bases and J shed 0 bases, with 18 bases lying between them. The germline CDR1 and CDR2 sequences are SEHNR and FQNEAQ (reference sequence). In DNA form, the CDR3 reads TGTGCCAGCAGCTATCTCCTAAGGGGTGGGGTGAACACTGAAGCTTTCTTT. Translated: CASSYLLRGGVNTEAFF.

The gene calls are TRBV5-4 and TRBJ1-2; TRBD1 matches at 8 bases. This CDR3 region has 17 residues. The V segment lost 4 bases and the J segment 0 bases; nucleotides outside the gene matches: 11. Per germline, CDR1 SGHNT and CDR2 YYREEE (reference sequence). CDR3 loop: CASSQGQGPSPNYGYTF. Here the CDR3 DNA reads TGTGCCAGCAGCCAAGGACAGGGTCCCTCACCTAACTATGGCTACACCTTC.

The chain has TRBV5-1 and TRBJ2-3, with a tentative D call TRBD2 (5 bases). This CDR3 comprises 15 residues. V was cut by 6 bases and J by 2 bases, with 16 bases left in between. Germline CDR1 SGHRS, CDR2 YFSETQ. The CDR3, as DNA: TGCGCCAGCAACCCCGGGGTCCAGATCACAGATACGCAGTATTTT. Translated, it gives CASNPGVQITDTQYF. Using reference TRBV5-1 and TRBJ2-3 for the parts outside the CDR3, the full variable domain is KAGVTQTPRYLIKTRGQQVTLSCSPISGHRSVSWYQQTPGQGLQFLFEYFSETQRNKGNFPGRFSGRQFSNSRSEMNVSTLELGDSALYLCASNPGVQITDTQYFGPGTRLTVL.